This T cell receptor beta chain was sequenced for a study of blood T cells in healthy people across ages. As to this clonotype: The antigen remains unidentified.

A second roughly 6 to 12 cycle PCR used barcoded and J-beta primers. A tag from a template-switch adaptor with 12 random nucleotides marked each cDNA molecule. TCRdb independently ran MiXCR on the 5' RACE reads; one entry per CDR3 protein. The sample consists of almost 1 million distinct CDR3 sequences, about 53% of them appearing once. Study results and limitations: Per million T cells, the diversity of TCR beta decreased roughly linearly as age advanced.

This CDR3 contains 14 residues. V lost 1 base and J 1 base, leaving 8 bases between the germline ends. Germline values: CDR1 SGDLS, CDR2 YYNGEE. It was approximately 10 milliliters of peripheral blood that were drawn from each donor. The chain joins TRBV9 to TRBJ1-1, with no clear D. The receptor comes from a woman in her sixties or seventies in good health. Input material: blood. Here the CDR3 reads CASSVFEQNTEAFF. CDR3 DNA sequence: TGTGCCAGCAGCGTATTTGAGCAGAACACTGAAGCTTTCTTT.